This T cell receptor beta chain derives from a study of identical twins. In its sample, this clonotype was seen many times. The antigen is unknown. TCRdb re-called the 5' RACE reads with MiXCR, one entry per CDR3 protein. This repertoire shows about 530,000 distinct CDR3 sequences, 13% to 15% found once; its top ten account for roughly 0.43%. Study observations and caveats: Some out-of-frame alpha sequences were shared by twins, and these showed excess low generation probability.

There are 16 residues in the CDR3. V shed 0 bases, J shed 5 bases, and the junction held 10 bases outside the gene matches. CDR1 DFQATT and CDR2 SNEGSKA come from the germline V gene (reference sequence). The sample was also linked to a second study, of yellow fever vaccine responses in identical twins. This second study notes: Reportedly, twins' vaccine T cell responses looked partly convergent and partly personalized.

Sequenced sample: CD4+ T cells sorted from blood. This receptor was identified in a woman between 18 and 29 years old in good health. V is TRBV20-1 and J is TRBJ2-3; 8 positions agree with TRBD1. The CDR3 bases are TGCAGTGCTAGAGAGGGGGCCAGGGGGCTTGGAGATACGCAGTATTTT. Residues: CSAREGARGLGDTQYF.